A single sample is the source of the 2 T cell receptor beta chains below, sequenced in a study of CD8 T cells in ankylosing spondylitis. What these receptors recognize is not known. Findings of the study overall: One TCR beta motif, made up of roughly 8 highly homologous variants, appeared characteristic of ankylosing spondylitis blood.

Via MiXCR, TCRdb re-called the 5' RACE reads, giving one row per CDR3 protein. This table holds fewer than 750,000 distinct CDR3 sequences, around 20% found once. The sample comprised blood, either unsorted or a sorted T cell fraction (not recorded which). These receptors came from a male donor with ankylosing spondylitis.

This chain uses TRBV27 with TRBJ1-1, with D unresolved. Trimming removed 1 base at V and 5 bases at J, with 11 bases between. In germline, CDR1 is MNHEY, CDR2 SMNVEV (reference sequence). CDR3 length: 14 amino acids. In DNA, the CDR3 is TGTGCCAGCAGTTTATTGGATGAGGCAACTGAAGCTTTCTTT. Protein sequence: CASSLLDEATEAFF.

Here the CDR3 reads CASSWAGGNQPQHF. In DNA, the CDR3 is TGCGCCAGCAGCTGGGCGGGGGGCAATCAGCCCCAGCATTTT. The chain combines TRBV5-1 with TRBJ1-5, with D possibly being TRBD1 (5 bases). The CDR3 extends over 14 amino acids. The V gene's germline CDR1 is SGHRS and CDR2 YFSETQ. V was cut by 3 bases and J by 2 bases, with 9 bases left in between.